Each of the 23 T cell receptor beta chains below was sequenced from the same sample in a study of molecular identifiers for immune sequencing clone quantification. TCRdb called the PCR reads again in MiXCR, with one record for every CDR3 protein. This sample has about 640,000 distinct CDR3 sequences, with just under 20% found just once. Sequencing used naive CD8+ T cells from blood, with Jurkat cell RNA spiked in. As for subset: FACS-sorted CD8+CD4-CCR7+CD45RA+ naive T cells. All receptors come from a human donor in good health. Some libraries in this study had Jurkat cell RNA spiked in.

The CDR3 sequence is CASSPWASGEYNEQFF. The CDR3 region has the DNA TGTGCCAGCTCCCCTTGGGCTAGCGGAGAATACAATGAGCAGTTCTTC. The V gene is TRBV18, the J gene TRBJ2-1; 7 nucleotides agree with TRBD2. CDR3 length: 16 residues. CDR1 and CDR2 from the germline V gene are KGHSH and LQKENI. V shed 6 bases, J shed 4 bases, and the junction held 12 bases outside the gene matches.

This clonotype has ten or more counts. The rearrangement uses TRBV5-4 and TRBJ2-7; D ambiguous. This CDR3 comprises 15 residues. The germline V gene encodes CDR1 SGHNT and CDR2 YYREEE (reference sequence). The V end was cut by 0 bases, the J end by 5 bases, with 15 bases between. The CDR3 here is CASSLESGAPHEQYF. DNA of the CDR3: TGTGCCAGCAGCTTGGAATCGGGTGCCCCTCACGAGCAGTACTTC.

The gene calls are TRBV7-3 and TRBJ2-5, with D unresolved. Trimming removed 5 bases from V and 11 bases from J, with 21 bases in between. The V gene's germline CDR1 is SGHTA and CDR2 FQGTGA. CDR3 length equals 14 residues. This CDR3 reads CASSGDLDFDEQYF. As DNA, the CDR3 is TGTGCCAGCAGCGGCGACCTCGACTTTGATGAGCAGTACTTC.

The V gene is TRBV4-3, the J gene TRBJ2-1, with 7 bases matching TRBD1. CDR1 is LGHNA, CDR2 YSLEER, per germline. CDR3 length equals 14 residues. V lost 4 bases, J lost 10 bases, and 10 bases stayed unmatched. The CDR3 loop reads CASSLLGQSVEQFF. The CDR3 nucleotides read TGCGCCAGCAGCCTCCTGGGACAGTCGGTAGAGCAGTTCTTC.

This clonotype was detected ten times or more. The chain uses TRBV20-1 and TRBJ2-7; 7 bases match TRBD1. Germline assignment: CDR1 DFQATT and CDR2 SNEGSKA (reference sequence). V lost 3 bases and J lost 2; bases outside the gene matches: 10. This CDR3 contains 15 residues. CDR3 nucleotide sequence: TGCAGTGCTAGGCGCCCAGACAGGGCGACCTACGAGCAGTACTTC. It is translated as CSARRPDRATYEQYF.

This chain links TRBV6-5 with TRBJ2-5, with 14 bases identical to TRBD2. Germline V gives CDR1 MNHEY, CDR2 SVGAGI. The CDR3 extends over 15 amino acids. The junction had 4 bases not matched to a gene; V was cut back by 5 bases and J by 5 bases. The CDR3 loop is CASSIGTSGSETQYF. In DNA form, the CDR3 reads TGTGCCAGCAGTATCGGGACTAGCGGGAGCGAGACCCAGTACTTC.

This clonotype appeared many times. The chain recombines TRBV28 with TRBJ2-3, with D perhaps TRBD1 or TRBD2 (5 bases each). CDR3 length equals 16 residues. Germline CDR1 reads MDHEN; CDR2 reads SYDVKM. V lost 5 bases to trimming and J lost 2 bases, with 17 bases between them. CDR3 loop: CASSHRDGTYTDTQYF. CDR3 bases: TGTGCCAGCAGTCACCGGGACGGAACCTACACAGATACGCAGTATTTT. Variable domain in full (rest from reference TRBV28 and TRBJ2-3): DVKVTQSSRYLVKRTGEKVFLECVQDMDHENMFWYRQDPGLGLRLIYFSYDVKMKEKGDIPEGYSVSREKKERFSLILESASTNQTSMYLCASSHRDGTYTDTQYFGPGTRLTVL.

Ten or more counts support this clonotype. The rearrangement links TRBV29-1 to TRBJ2-3; no reliable D call. Trimming left V 2 bases short and J 3 bases short, with 6 bases between. The V gene's germline CDR1 is SQVTM and CDR2 ANQGSEA. The CDR3 contains 12 residues. In DNA form, the CDR3 reads TGCAGCGTTGAAAACCCTACAGATACGCAGTATTTT. Translated, it gives CSVENPTDTQYF.

In DNA form, the CDR3 reads TGCAGTGCTAGTACAGGGGTAAACACTGAAGCTTTCTTT. Protein sequence: CSASTGVNTEAFF. V is TRBV20-1 and J is TRBJ1-1; 7 bases map to TRBD1. Germline CDR1 DFQATT, CDR2 SNEGSKA (reference sequence). The J segment lost 2 bases and the V segment lost 3 bases, leaving 3 bases of the junction unmatched. The CDR3 loop spans 13 amino acids.

This clonotype was detected a few times. CDR3 protein: CASIISGRIDEQFF. The CDR3 coding sequence is TGTGCCAGCATAATTAGCGGGAGGATCGATGAGCAGTTCTTC. The gene calls are TRBV2 and TRBJ2-1, with 10 nucleotides matching TRBD2. CDR1 and CDR2 (germline): SNHLY, FYNNEI. The CDR3 covers 14 residues. J lost 8 bases, V lost 7 bases, and 8 bases had no gene match.

Worth noting for this clonotype: A much larger clone differs from this one at a single base, so this may be a read error. This chain joins TRBV19 and TRBJ2-3; maybe TRBD2 (5 bases). The CDR3 runs to 15 residues. Germline loops: CDR1 LNHDA, CDR2 SQIVND (reference sequence). Trimming shortened V by 1 base and J by 4 bases, and 12 bases separated the two germline ends. The CDR3 coding sequence is TGTGCCAGTAGTATAGTGTTCGGGGTTCCAGATACGCAGTATTTT. Amino acids: CASSIVFGVPDTQYF.

This clonotype has at least ten counts. The CDR3 sequence: CASSQVGQGDEQYF. The CDR3 nucleotides read TGCGCCAGCAGCCAAGTGGGACAGGGTGACGAGCAGTACTTC. This chain links TRBV4-1 with TRBJ2-7; 9 bases are a match to TRBD1. Germline CDR1 reads MGHRA; CDR2 reads YSYEKL. The junction had 3 bases not matched to a gene; V was cut back by 1 base and J by 5 bases. The CDR3 spans 14 residues.

This clonotype was picked up many times. The gene calls are TRBV6-6 and TRBJ2-1; 7 bases line up with TRBD1. The CDR3 consists of 14 residues. After removal of 4 bases from V and 10 bases from J, the junction contained 10 bases not matched to a gene. In germline, CDR1 is MNHNY, CDR2 SVGAGI (reference sequence). The CDR3 region is CASSFHPTGVEQFF. In nucleotides, the CDR3 is TGTGCCAGCAGTTTCCATCCAACAGGGGTAGAGCAGTTCTTC.

This clonotype came up many times. The chain is built from TRBV5-5 and TRBJ2-1; D possibly uses TRBD1 or TRBD2 (5 bases each). Trimming left V 1 base short and J 4 bases short, with 6 bases between. From germline, CDR1 is SGHKS and CDR2 YYEKEE (reference sequence). The CDR3 sequence is 13 residues long. The CDR3 protein is CASSLWGYNEQFF. In DNA, the CDR3 is TGTGCCAGCAGCTTGTGGGGGTACAATGAGCAGTTCTTC.

In this sample, this clonotype turned up many times. The CDR3 coding sequence is TGTGCCAGCAGCCCTCCCGGGACAGGGAAGAACACTGAAGCTTTCTTT. Its protein is CASSPPGTGKNTEAFF. This chain uses TRBV5-6 with TRBJ1-1; 9 bases are a match to TRBD1. V gave up 4 bases and J gave up 1 base; unmatched junction bases: 8. The CDR3 covers 16 residues. Germline V lookup: CDR1 SGHDT, CDR2 YYEEEE.

This clonotype appeared many times. V and J are TRBV14 and TRBJ1-1, with D possibly matching TRBD1 (6 bases). The V end was cut by 4 bases, the J end by 5 bases, with 17 bases between. The germline V gene has CDR1 SGHDN and CDR2 FVKESK. CDR3 length: 15 amino acids. CDR3 coding DNA: TGTGCCAGCAGCCCGGGACACTTCATACGGACTGAAGCTTTCTTT. Protein sequence: CASSPGHFIRTEAFF.

In regard to this clonotype: A much more abundant neighbour one base away suggests this may be a read error. The rearrangement links TRBV12-3 or TRBV12-4 to TRBJ2-6; D may be TRBD2 (6 bases). The CDR3 covers 17 residues. V was trimmed by 6 bases and J by 2 bases, leaving 17 bases between them. The CDR3 spells CASRPRDSGPGANVLTF. The CDR3 nucleotides are TGTGCCAGCAGACCCCGGGACTCTGGCCCTGGGGCCAACGTCCTGACTTTC.

At least ten counts were recorded for this clonotype. This sequence joins TRBV4-2 and TRBJ2-4; 8 nucleotides line up with TRBD2. The J segment lost 0 bases and the V segment lost 0 bases, leaving 7 bases of the junction unmatched. Germline assignment: CDR1 LGHNA and CDR2 YNFKEQ. The CDR3 runs to 18 residues. The CDR3 region is CASSQDRLAGRAKNIQYF. The DNA for the CDR3 is TGTGCCAGCAGCCAAGATAGGCTAGCGGGTAGAGCCAAAAACATTCAGTACTTC.

This clonotype was counted at least ten times. CDR3 region: CASSLTEIHQEFTDTQYF. For the CDR3, the DNA is TGTGCCAGCAGCCTGACAGAGATACATCAAGAATTCACAGATACGCAGTATTTT. The chain recombines TRBV5-6 with TRBJ2-3, with D possibly being TRBD1 (5 bases). V was cut by 4 bases and J by 2 bases, with 23 bases left in between. The CDR3 has 18 residues. Per germline, CDR1 SGHDT and CDR2 YYEEEE.

This clonotype was seen many times. The rearrangement uses TRBV7-3 and TRBJ2-1, with 8 bases that match TRBD1. This CDR3 is built from 16 residues. V was pared by 5 bases and J by 7 bases, with 13 bases of the junction left unmatched. Germline loops: CDR1 SGHTA, CDR2 FQGTGA. CDR3 coding DNA: TGTGCCAGCAGCCCTTATCAGGGGGCGCCTTTTAATGAGCAGTTCTTC. Encoded protein: CASSPYQGAPFNEQFF.

A remark on this clonotype: A much larger clone lies one base from this, so it may be a read error. The V and J genes are TRBV4-1 and TRBJ1-5; 9 bases are shared with TRBD1. The ends lost 4 bases at V and 2 bases at J; junction bases unmatched: 6. The germline gives CDR1 MGHRA, CDR2 YSYEKL. The CDR3 runs 16 residues. Here the CDR3 DNA reads TGCGCCAGCAGCCGAGAGGGACAGGGTGGCAATCAGCCCCAGCATTTT. It yields the protein CASSREGQGGNQPQHF.

In this sample, this clonotype turned up many times. The chain links TRBV6-1 to TRBJ1-1, with TRBD1 matching 10 bases. The germline gives CDR1 MNHNS, CDR2 SASEGT. V lost 11 bases to trimming and J lost 7 bases; unmatched junction nucleotides: 7. The CDR3 contains 12 residues. This CDR3 is CAFDRGPVEAFF. CDR3 nucleotide sequence: TGTGCCTTCGACAGGGGGCCGGTTGAAGCTTTCTTT.

The V gene is TRBV6-5, the J gene TRBJ2-7, with D tentatively TRBD1 (5 bases). Germline V gives CDR1 MNHEY, CDR2 SVGAGI. There are 15 residues in the CDR3. The V end lost 0 bases, the J end lost 6 bases, and 15 bases lay between the germline ends. CDR3 DNA: TGTGCCAGCAGTTACTCAGGGGAAGGAACCTGCGAGCAGTACTTC. Amino acid sequence: CASSYSGEGTCEQYF.